The 29 T cell receptor beta chains presented below share a single source sample, sequenced in a study of CD8+ T cells in alopecia areata. RNA was isolated and reverse transcribed to cDNA, the sequencing template. The protocol was immunoSEQ multiplex PCR, while the TCRdb copy is restricted to in-frame clones and leaves out a portion. The sample gives 200,000 or so clones, about 60% of which show up once; just over 0.45% is in the top ten. The sample consisted of CD4+ T cells sorted from blood, taken at week 0. The receptor set was obtained from a human donor with alopecia areata.

This CDR3 is CASSVARGGRTDTQYF. The CDR3 DNA is TGTGCCAGCAGCGTCGCCCGCGGCGGGAGGACAGATACGCAGTATTTT. The chain has TRBV11-2 and TRBJ2-3, with TRBD2 matching 8 bases. There are 16 residues in the CDR3. V was pared by 5 bases and J by 3 bases, with 10 bases of the junction left unmatched. Germline CDR1 is SGHAT and CDR2 is FQNNGV.

The J gene is TRBJ2-1, the V gene TRBV5-6; D remains unclear. The CDR3 extends over 11 amino acids. V was pared by 1 base and J by 6 bases, with 2 bases between. Germline values: CDR1 SGHDT, CDR2 YYEEEE. CDR3 sequence: CASSLINEQFF. The CDR3 region has the DNA TGTGCCAGCAGCTTGATCAATGAGCAGTTCTTC.

The chain uses TRBV19 and TRBJ1-4; D remains ambiguous. Between the trimmed V and J ends, which lost 7 bases and 10 bases, there was a span of 13 bases. CDR3 length: 12 residues. From germline, CDR1 is LNHDA and CDR2 SQIVND (reference sequence). The CDR3 DNA follows: TGTGCCAGTAAGGGAGGTTGGGGAAAACTGTTTTTT. Its translation is CASKGGWGKLFF.

J is TRBJ2-5 and V is TRBV7-9; maybe TRBD2 (7 bases). Trimming stripped 5 bases from V and 5 bases from J, with 15 bases between. This CDR3 contains 14 residues. Germline V gene data show CDR1 as SEHNR and CDR2 as FQNEAQ (reference sequence). In DNA, the CDR3 is TGTGCCAGCAGCCCCCTAGGGGGGGGCGAGACCCAGTACTTC. It translates to CASSPLGGGETQYF.

This chain links TRBV5-4 with TRBJ2-3; 9 positions match TRBD2. The CDR3 spans 16 residues. J lost 2 bases, V lost 0 bases, and 4 bases had no gene match. The V gene's germline CDR1 is SGHNT and CDR2 YYREEE (reference sequence). The DNA for the CDR3 is TGTGCCAGCAGCTTGGTTCTAGCGGGGCCCACAGATACGCAGTATTTT. This codes for CASSLVLAGPTDTQYF.

The chain combines TRBV9 with TRBJ1-1; D is undetermined. The V gene lost 0 bases and the J gene lost 0 bases, with 9 bases spanning the gap. CDR1 and CDR2 (germline): SGDLS, YYNGEE. This CDR3 comprises 15 residues. The DNA of the CDR3 is TGTGCCAGCAGCGTAGGAGTATCCTTGAACACTGAAGCTTTCTTT. Translating it yields CASSVGVSLNTEAFF.

The chain has TRBV4-1 and TRBJ2-7, with D possibly called TRBD1 or TRBD2 (5 bases each). Germline CDR1 MGHRA, CDR2 YSYEKL. V lost 0 bases and J lost 2, with 14 bases in between. This CDR3 has 16 amino acids. The CDR3: CASSQDPDRGPYEQYF. The CDR3 bases are TGCGCCAGCAGCCAAGATCCGGACCGGGGCCCCTACGAGCAGTACTTC.

This clone was counted between two and nine times. The chain uses TRBV29-1 and TRBJ1-6; 7 nucleotides line up with TRBD1. The germline V gene has CDR1 SQVTM and CDR2 ANQGSEA. The CDR3 covers 12 residues. Germline trimming cut 8 bases from V and 9 bases from J; bases unmatched to any gene: 7. CDR3 sequence reads: CSPDRRGSPLHF. The CDR3 DNA sequence: TGCAGCCCGGACAGGAGGGGTTCACCCCTCCACTTT.

This clone has just a few counts. The V call is TRBV30, the J call TRBJ1-1; D is possibly TRBD1 (5 bases). This CDR3 is 14 amino acids long. Germline CDR1 reads GTSNPN; CDR2 reads SVGIG (reference sequence). V lost 0 bases and J lost 11, with 19 bases in between. Here the CDR3 DNA reads TGTGCCTGGAGTGTACAAGGGGACGGGTTTAGGGCTTTCTTT. Residues: CAWSVQGDGFRAFF.

This clone has more than one count but fewer than ten. This rearrangement joins TRBV29-1 to TRBJ1-2; D is possibly TRBD1 (6 bases). The CDR3 length is 12 residues. Germline CDR1 reads SQVTM; CDR2 reads ANQGSEA. The V end lost 0 bases, the J end lost 8 bases, and 10 bases lay between the germline ends. CDR3 loop: CSVEDHRAGYTF. In DNA form, the CDR3 reads TGCAGCGTTGAAGACCACAGGGCGGGCTACACCTTC. Together with reference TRBV29-1 and TRBJ1-2, the CDR3 gives the full variable domain: SAVISQKPSRDICQRGTSLTIQCQVDSQVTMMFWYRQQPGQSLTLIATANQGSEATYESGFVIDKFPISRPNLTFSTLTVSNMSPEDSSIYLCSVEDHRAGYTFGSGTRLTVV.

This clone came up a few times. The CDR3 region has the DNA TGTGCCAGCAGCTTACAAGCTGCGGGCACAGATACGCAGTATTTT. This translates into CASSLQAAGTDTQYF. This chain uses TRBV7-3 with TRBJ2-3; D is uncertain. V was shortened by 2 bases and J by 1 base, with 10 bases between the two germline ends. The CDR3 totals 15 residues. Germline-derived CDR1 and CDR2 are SGHTA and FQGTGA. Drawing the rest from reference TRBV7-3 and TRBJ2-3, the complete variable domain is GAGVSQTPSNKVTEKGKYVELRCDPISGHTALYWYRQSLGQGPEFLIYFQGTGAADDSGLPNDRFFAVRPEGSVSTLKIQRTERGDSAVYLCASSLQAAGTDTQYFGPGTRLTVL.

J is TRBJ1-5 and V is TRBV5-6; no clear D gene. Germline lookup yields CDR1 SGHDT and CDR2 YYEEEE. Trimming pared 0 bases from V and 5 bases from J, leaving 6 bases between. The CDR3 contains 13 residues. CDR3 nucleotide sequence: TGTGCCAGCAGCTTGGAACCCGATCAGCCCCAGCATTTT. Translating gives CASSLEPDQPQHF.

V and J are TRBV19 and TRBJ1-5; no definite D call. This CDR3 comprises 13 residues. Germline CDR1 reads LNHDA; CDR2 reads SQIVND (reference sequence). V dropped 7 bases and J dropped 0 bases, with 7 bases sitting between them. CDR3 region: CASNDYSNQPQHF. DNA for the CDR3: TGTGCCAGTAATGATTATAGCAATCAGCCCCAGCATTTT.

V usage is TRBV29-1 and J usage is TRBJ1-1; 8 bases match TRBD1. The CDR3 totals 15 residues. The V and J ends lost 4 bases and 5 bases, in that order; junction bases with no gene match: 12. Looked up from germline, CDR1 is SQVTM and CDR2 is ANQGSEA. The CDR3 DNA reads TGCAGCGTTGGGAGTCAGGGGGCGTTGGGTACTGAAGCTTTCTTT. Translating it yields CSVGSQGALGTEAFF.

This clone was picked up a small number of times. The rearrangement uses TRBV4-1 and TRBJ2-3, with 10 bases lining up with TRBD1. J gave up 6 bases and V 6 bases, and 15 bases lay outside the gene matches. This CDR3 is 17 amino acids long. The V gene's germline CDR1 is MGHRA and CDR2 YSYEKL. The CDR3 loop reads CASRPRQGAGGDDTQYF. The DNA of the CDR3 is TGCGCCAGCAGACCTAGACAGGGGGCGGGAGGAGACGATACGCAGTATTTT.

This clone was seen a handful of times. The chain uses TRBV5-1 and TRBJ2-5, with 9 nucleotides matching TRBD1. CDR1 is SGHRS and CDR2 is YFSETQ in the germline V gene. V lost 0 bases, J lost 5 bases, and 2 bases stayed unmatched. This CDR3 spans 14 amino acids. CDR3 region: CASSLEQGAETQYF. Written as DNA, the CDR3 is TGCGCCAGCAGCTTGGAACAGGGGGCTGAGACCCAGTACTTC.

This sequence joins TRBV7-2 and TRBJ1-1; 8 positions match TRBD1. The CDR3 totals 14 residues. Germline-derived CDR1 and CDR2 are SGHTA and FQGNSA. Trimming cost V 4 bases and J 5 bases; bases outside gene matches: 6. The CDR3 loop is CASSSRTGMTEAFF. The CDR3 DNA reads TGTGCCAGCAGCTCCCGGACAGGGATGACTGAAGCTTTCTTT.

J is TRBJ2-5 and V is TRBV2, with TRBD2 identical over 10 bases. CDR1 and CDR2 from the germline V gene are SNHLY and FYNNEI. This CDR3 region has 15 residues. With V trimmed by 3 bases and J by 5 bases, 6 bases remained unmatched. The CDR3 protein is CASSDERGGLETQYF. CDR3 in DNA: TGTGCCAGCAGTGACGAGCGGGGGGGCCTCGAGACCCAGTACTTC.

The gene calls are TRBV2 and TRBJ2-1, with D tentatively TRBD1 (6 bases). Germline values: CDR1 SNHLY, CDR2 FYNNEI. V was cut by 3 bases and J by 9 bases, with 12 bases left in between. This CDR3 contains 13 residues. For the CDR3, the DNA is TGTGCCAGCAGTGACAGGGGAACGGCTGAGCAGTTCTTC. Its protein is CASSDRGTAEQFF.

This clone was observed a few times. J is TRBJ2-1 and V is TRBV6-1; D may be TRBD1 or TRBD2 (5 bases each). Trimming removed 5 bases at V and 5 bases at J, with 16 bases between. CDR1 MNHNS and CDR2 SASEGT come from the germline V gene. The CDR3 is 15 residues long. CDR3 DNA sequence: TGTGCCAGCAGTAGAGGGACCGTCCCCAACAATGAGCAGTTCTTC. It translates to CASSRGTVPNNEQFF.

The genes are TRBV9 and TRBJ2-3, with 10 bases matching TRBD1. Germline assignment: CDR1 SGDLS and CDR2 YYNGEE. This CDR3 spans 15 amino acids. With V trimmed by 4 bases and J by 8 bases, 10 bases remained unmatched. The CDR3 spells CASSPGQGTLSTQYF. The CDR3 bases are TGTGCCAGCAGCCCGGGACAGGGGACGCTCAGTACGCAGTATTTT.

The chain couples TRBV25-1 to TRBJ2-7; TRBD1 matches 7 bases. This CDR3 spans 15 amino acids. Germline values: CDR1 MGHDK, CDR2 SYGVNS. With V trimmed by 2 bases and J by 2 bases, 6 bases remained unmatched. CDR3 sequence: CASSEVSTGAYEQYF. In DNA form, the CDR3 reads TGTGCCAGCAGTGAAGTCTCAACAGGGGCCTACGAGCAGTACTTC.

Only a few counts were recorded for this clone. The V gene is TRBV6-1, the J gene TRBJ2-5, with D possibly matching TRBD1 (7 bases). Germline CDR1 is MNHNS and CDR2 is SASEGT. CDR3 length: 14 residues. Trimming removed 5 bases at V and 4 bases at J, with 14 bases between. CDR3 in DNA: TGTGCCAGCAGTACCAGGGGGGACGGAGAGACCCAGTACTTC. Translated: CASSTRGDGETQYF.

The chain links TRBV12-5 to TRBJ1-1; 10 nucleotides line up with TRBD1. Germline V lookup: CDR1 LGHNT, CDR2 FRNRAP. With V trimmed by 5 bases and J by 5 bases, 5 bases remained unmatched. This CDR3 comprises 14 residues. CDR3 region: CASGAGTGVTEAFF. The CDR3 coding sequence is TGTGCTAGTGGTGCCGGGACAGGGGTGACTGAAGCTTTCTTT. Full variable domain (outside the CDR3, taken from reference TRBV12-5 and TRBJ1-1): DARVTQTPRHKVTEMGQEVTMRCQPILGHNTVFWYRQTMMQGLELLAYFRNRAPLDDSGMPKDRFSAEMPDATLATLKIQPSEPRDSAVYFCASGAGTGVTEAFFGQGTRLTVV.

V and J are TRBV7-8 and TRBJ2-3; 11 bases are a match to TRBD1. This CDR3 has 16 residues. V dropped 0 bases and J dropped 7; count of bases not matched to a gene: 6. The germline V gene encodes CDR1 SGHVS and CDR2 FQNEAQ. The CDR3 DNA follows: TGTGCCAGCAGCTTAGCGCTCGGGACAGGGGGTAATACGCAGTATTTT. Translated, it gives CASSLALGTGGNTQYF.

This chain joins TRBV14 and TRBJ2-4; D not resolved. Germline CDR1 is SGHDN and CDR2 is FVKESK. CDR3 length equals 13 residues. With 1 base removed from V and 5 bases from J, the gap between germline ends came to 6 bases. Here the CDR3 reads CASSQGQENIQYF. Written as DNA, the CDR3 is TGTGCCAGCAGCCAAGGACAAGAAAACATTCAGTACTTC.

This rearrangement joins TRBV20-1 to TRBJ2-7; D remains ambiguous. Germline CDR1 DFQATT, CDR2 SNEGSKA (reference sequence). This CDR3 region has 10 residues. V shed 6 bases and J shed 4 bases, with 7 bases lying between them. The CDR3 nucleotides are TGCAGTGCCATGGCTTACGAGCAGTACTTC. Translation: CSAMAYEQYF.

The chain links TRBV4-1 to TRBJ2-3; D is ambiguous. With 4 bases removed from V and 1 base from J, the gap between germline ends came to 9 bases. CDR3 size: 14 residues. Germline V gene lookup returns CDR1 MGHRA and CDR2 YSYEKL. CDR3 region: CASSLRAGTDTQYF. Written as DNA, the CDR3 is TGCGCCAGCAGCCTTCGGGCCGGCACAGATACGCAGTATTTT.

The chain combines TRBV7-9 with TRBJ1-4, with 9 bases matching TRBD1. J was trimmed by 8 bases and V by 4 bases; bases with no gene match: 11. Looked up from germline, CDR1 is SEHNR and CDR2 is FQNEAQ (reference sequence). The CDR3 covers 16 residues. CDR3 sequence reads: CASSSVTGGAGEKLFF. The CDR3 DNA sequence: TGTGCCAGCAGCTCGGTAACAGGGGGCGCGGGGGAAAAACTGTTTTTT.